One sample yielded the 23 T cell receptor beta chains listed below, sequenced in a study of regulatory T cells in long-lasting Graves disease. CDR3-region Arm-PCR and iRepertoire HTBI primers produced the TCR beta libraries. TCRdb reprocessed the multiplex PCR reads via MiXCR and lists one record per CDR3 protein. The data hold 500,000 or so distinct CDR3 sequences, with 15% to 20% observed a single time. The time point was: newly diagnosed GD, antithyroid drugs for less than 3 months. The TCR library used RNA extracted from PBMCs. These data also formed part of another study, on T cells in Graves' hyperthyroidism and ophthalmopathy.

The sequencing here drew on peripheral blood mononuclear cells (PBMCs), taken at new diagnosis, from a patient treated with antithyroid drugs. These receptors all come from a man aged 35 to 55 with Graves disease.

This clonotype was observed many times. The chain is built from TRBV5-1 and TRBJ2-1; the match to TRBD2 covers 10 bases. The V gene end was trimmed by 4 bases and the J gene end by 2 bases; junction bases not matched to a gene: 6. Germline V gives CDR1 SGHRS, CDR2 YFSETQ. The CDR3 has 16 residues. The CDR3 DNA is TGCGCCAGCAGCAAAGTAGCGGGAGGAACCTACAATGAGCAGTTCTTC. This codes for CASSKVAGGTYNEQFF.

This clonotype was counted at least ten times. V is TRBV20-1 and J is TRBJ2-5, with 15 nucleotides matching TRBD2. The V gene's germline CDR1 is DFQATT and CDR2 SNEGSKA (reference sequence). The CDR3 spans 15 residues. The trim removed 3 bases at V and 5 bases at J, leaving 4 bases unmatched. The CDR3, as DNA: TGCAGTGCTAGGGGACTAGCGGGAGGTTGGGAGACCCAGTACTTC. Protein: CSARGLAGGWETQYF.

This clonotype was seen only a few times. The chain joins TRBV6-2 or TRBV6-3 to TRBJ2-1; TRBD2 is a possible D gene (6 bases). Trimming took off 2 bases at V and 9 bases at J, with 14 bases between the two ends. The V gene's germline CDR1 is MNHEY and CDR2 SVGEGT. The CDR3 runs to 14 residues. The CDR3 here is CASSYGSTGGEQFF. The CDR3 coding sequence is TGTGCCAGCAGTTACGGGTCGACCGGGGGTGAGCAGTTCTTC.

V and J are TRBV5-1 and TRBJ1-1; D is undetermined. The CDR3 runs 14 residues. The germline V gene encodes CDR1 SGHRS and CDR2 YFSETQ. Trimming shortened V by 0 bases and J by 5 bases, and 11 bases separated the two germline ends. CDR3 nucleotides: TGCGCCAGCAGCTTGGTGGGGAGTCAGACTGAAGCTTTCTTT. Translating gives CASSLVGSQTEAFF.

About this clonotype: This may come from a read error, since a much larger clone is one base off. CDR3 DNA sequence: TGTACCAGCTCACCAATCCGGCCAAGGACAGCCCAAGAGACCCAGTACTTC. Protein sequence: CTSSPIRPRTAQETQYF. The rearrangement links TRBV18 to TRBJ2-5; maybe TRBD1 (6 bases). This CDR3 is 17 amino acids long. CDR1 and CDR2 from the germline V gene are KGHSH and LQKENI.

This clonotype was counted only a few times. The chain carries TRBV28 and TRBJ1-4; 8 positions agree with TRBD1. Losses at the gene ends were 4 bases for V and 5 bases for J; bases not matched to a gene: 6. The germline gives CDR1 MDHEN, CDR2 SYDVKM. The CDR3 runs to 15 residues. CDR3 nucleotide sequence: TGTGCCAGCAGTTCTCCAGGGGGCATAAATGAAAAACTGTTTTTT. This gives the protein CASSSPGGINEKLFF.

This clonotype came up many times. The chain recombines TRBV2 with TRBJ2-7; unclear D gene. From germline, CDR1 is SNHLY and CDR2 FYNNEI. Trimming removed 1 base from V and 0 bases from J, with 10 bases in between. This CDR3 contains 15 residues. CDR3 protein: CASSEVGLSSYEQYF. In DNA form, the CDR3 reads TGTGCCAGCAGTGAAGTTGGCCTAAGCTCCTACGAGCAGTACTTC.

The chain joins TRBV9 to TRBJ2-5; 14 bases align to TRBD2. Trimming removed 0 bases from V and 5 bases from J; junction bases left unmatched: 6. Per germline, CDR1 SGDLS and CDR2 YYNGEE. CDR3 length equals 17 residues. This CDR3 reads CASSVAGGLAGEETQYF. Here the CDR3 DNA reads TGTGCCAGCAGCGTAGCTGGGGGACTAGCGGGAGAGGAGACCCAGTACTTC.

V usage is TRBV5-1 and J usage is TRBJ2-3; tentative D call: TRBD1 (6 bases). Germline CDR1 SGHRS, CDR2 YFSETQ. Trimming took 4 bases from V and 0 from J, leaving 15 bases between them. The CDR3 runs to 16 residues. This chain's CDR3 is CASSVTGTTSTDTQYF. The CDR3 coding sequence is TGCGCCAGCAGCGTGACCGGGACAACTAGCACAGATACGCAGTATTTT.

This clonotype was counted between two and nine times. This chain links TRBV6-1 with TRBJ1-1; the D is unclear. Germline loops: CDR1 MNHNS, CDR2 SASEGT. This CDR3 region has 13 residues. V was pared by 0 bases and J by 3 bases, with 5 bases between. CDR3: CASSEAQYTEAFF. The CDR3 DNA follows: TGTGCCAGCAGTGAAGCACAGTACACTGAAGCTTTCTTT.

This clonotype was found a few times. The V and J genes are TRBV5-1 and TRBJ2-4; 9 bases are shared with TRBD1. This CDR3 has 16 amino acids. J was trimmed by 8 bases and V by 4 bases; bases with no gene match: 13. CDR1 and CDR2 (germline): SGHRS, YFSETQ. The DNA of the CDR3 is TGCGCCAGCAGCCTCCGGGTACAGGGGGCGTATGACATTCAGTACTTC. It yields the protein CASSLRVQGAYDIQYF.

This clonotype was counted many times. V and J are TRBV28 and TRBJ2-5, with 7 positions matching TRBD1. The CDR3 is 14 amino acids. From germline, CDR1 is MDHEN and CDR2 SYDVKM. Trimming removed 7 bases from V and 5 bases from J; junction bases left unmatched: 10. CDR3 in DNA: TGTGCCAGCACCCCCTCGACAGGGCCCGAGACCCAGTACTTC. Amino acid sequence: CASTPSTGPETQYF.

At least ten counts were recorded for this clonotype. The CDR3 nucleotides are TGTGCCAGCAGCTTAGATGAGGGAAAACCCTATGGCTACACCTTC. It is translated as CASSLDEGKPYGYTF. The J gene is TRBJ1-2, the V gene TRBV11-2, with D hard to call. Germline-derived CDR1 and CDR2 are SGHAT and FQNNGV. With 0 bases removed from V and 4 bases from J, the gap between germline ends came to 12 bases. The CDR3 has 15 amino acids.

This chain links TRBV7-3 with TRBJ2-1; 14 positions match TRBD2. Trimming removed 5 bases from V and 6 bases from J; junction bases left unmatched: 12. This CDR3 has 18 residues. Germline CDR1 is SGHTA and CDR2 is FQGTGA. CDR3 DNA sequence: TGTGCCAGCAGCCCACCTACAGGGGGGACTAGCGGGAGCAATGAGCAGTTCTTC. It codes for CASSPPTGGTSGSNEQFF.

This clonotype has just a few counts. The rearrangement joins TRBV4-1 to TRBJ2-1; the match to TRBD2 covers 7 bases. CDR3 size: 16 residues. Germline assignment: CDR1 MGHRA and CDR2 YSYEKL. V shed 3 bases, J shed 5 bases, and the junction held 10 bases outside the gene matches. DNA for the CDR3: TGCGCCAGCAGCCAGGCGGACCGGGACTACAACAATGAGCAGTTCTTC. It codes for CASSQADRDYNNEQFF.

The CDR3 loop reads CASRDGQGDGEQYF. The CDR3 nucleotides are TGCGCCAGCAGAGACGGACAGGGGGATGGCGAGCAGTACTTC. The chain combines TRBV5-1 with TRBJ2-7; 10 bases are shared with TRBD1. With V trimmed by 5 bases and J by 6 bases, 8 bases remained unmatched. Germline V lookup: CDR1 SGHRS, CDR2 YFSETQ. CDR3 length: 14 amino acids.

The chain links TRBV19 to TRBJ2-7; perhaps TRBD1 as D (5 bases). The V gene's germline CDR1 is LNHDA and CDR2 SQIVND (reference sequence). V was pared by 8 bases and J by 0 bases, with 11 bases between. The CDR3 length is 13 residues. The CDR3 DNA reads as TGTGCCAGTGGGTACAGGAGCTCCTACGAGCAGTACTTC. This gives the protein CASGYRSSYEQYF.

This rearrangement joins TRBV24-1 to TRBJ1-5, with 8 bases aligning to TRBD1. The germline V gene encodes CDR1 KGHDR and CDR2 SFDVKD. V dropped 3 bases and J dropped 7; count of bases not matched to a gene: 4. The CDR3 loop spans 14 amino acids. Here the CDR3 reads CATSDGQGAQPQHF. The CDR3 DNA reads TGTGCCACCAGTGATGGACAGGGAGCCCAGCCCCAGCATTTT.

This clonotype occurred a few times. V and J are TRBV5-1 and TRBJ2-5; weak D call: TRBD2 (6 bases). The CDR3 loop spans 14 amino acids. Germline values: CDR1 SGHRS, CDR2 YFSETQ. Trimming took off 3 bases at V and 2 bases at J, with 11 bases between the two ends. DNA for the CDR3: TGCGCCAGCAGCTCCTATAGCGGACAAGAGACCCAGTACTTC. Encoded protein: CASSSYSGQETQYF.

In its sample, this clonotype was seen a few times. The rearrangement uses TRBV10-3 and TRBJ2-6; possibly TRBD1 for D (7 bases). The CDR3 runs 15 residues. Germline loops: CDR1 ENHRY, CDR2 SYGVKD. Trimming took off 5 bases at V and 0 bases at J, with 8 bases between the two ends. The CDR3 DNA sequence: TGTGCCATCAGTCAGGGGGGCTCTGGGGCCAACGTCCTGACTTTC. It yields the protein CAISQGGSGANVLTF.

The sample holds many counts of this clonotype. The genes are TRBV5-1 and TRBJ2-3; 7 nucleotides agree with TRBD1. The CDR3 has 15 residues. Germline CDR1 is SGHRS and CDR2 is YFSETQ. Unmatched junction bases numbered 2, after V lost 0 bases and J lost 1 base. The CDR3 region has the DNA TGCGCCAGCAGCTTGGTCACAGGGGGCACAGATACGCAGTATTTT. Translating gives CASSLVTGGTDTQYF.

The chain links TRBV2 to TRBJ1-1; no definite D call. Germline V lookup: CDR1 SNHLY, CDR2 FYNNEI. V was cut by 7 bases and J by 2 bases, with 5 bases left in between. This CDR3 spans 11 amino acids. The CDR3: CASNHNTEAFF. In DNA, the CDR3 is TGTGCCAGCAACCATAACACTGAAGCTTTCTTT.

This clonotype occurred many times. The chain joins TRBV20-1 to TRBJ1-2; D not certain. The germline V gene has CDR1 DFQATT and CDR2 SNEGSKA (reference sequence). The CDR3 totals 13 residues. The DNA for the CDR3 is TGCAGCCCATTTGAAGGTACGCGGAATGGCTACACCTTC. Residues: CSPFEGTRNGYTF.